Following are 28 T cell receptor beta chains from one sample sequenced in a study of blood T cell repertoires in COVID-19. Using immunoSEQ multiplex PCR, the repertoire was profiled, and TCRdb retains in-frame clones only, with some absent. The table lists some 50,000 clones, more than 85% of them singletons. Sample: peripheral blood. These TCRs come from a man between 35 and 55 years old with active COVID-19.

This clone was counted a single time. V gene TRBV6-5 combines with J gene TRBJ1-2; 10 bases fit TRBD1. The CDR3 runs 14 residues. The V segment lost 6 bases and the J segment 9 bases; nucleotides outside the gene matches: 10. Looked up from germline, CDR1 is MNHEY and CDR2 is SVGAGI. CDR3 amino acids: CASSRTGGKFSYTF. The DNA of the CDR3 is TGTGCCAGCAGCCGGACAGGGGGTAAATTTAGCTACACCTTC.

The chain uses TRBV24-1 and TRBJ1-2; 7 positions agree with TRBD1. Germline CDR1 and CDR2: KGHDR and SFDVKD. The CDR3 is 12 amino acids. V lost 4 bases to trimming and J lost 8 bases; unmatched junction nucleotides: 3. Here the CDR3 reads CATSEGRGGYTF. The CDR3 nucleotides are TGTGCCACCAGTGAGGGCAGGGGGGGCTACACCTTC.

In DNA, the CDR3 is TGCGCCAGCAGCAGAGGGACAGGGGCCGACTTCCAAGAGACCCAGTACTTC. This translates into CASSRGTGADFQETQYF. This chain joins TRBV5-1 and TRBJ2-5, with 10 bases identical to TRBD1. Trimming took 4 bases from V and 1 from J; bases not matched to a gene: 10. CDR3 length: 17 amino acids. Germline V lookup: CDR1 SGHRS, CDR2 YFSETQ.

V and J are TRBV2 and TRBJ1-1; TRBD1 is a possible D gene (6 bases). Germline CDR1 is SNHLY and CDR2 is FYNNEI. The CDR3 length is 13 residues. Trimming stripped 3 bases from V and 3 bases from J, with 8 bases between. The CDR3 DNA follows: TGTGCCAGCAGTGAGGACAGTTACACTGAAGCTTTCTTT. Protein sequence: CASSEDSYTEAFF. Supplemented by reference TRBV2 and TRBJ1-1, the full variable domain reads EPEVTQTPSHQVTQMGQEVILRCVPISNHLYFYWYRQILGQKVEFLVSFYNNEISEKSEIFDDQFSVERPDGSNFTLKIRSTKLEDSAMYFCASSEDSYTEAFFGQGTRLTVV.

V and J are TRBV7-2 and TRBJ1-6; 9 nucleotides align to TRBD1. The CDR3 consists of 16 residues. J lost 10 bases, V lost 2 bases, and 9 bases had no gene match. CDR1 SGHTA and CDR2 FQGNSA come from the germline V gene. CDR3 in amino acids: CASSLSGTGTGSPLHF. The CDR3 DNA reads TGTGCCAGCAGCTTATCGGGGACAGGGACTGGATCACCCCTCCACTTT.

The J gene is TRBJ2-1, the V gene TRBV7-3; possible D gene TRBD1, 5 bases. The CDR3 spans 18 residues. Germline V gene data show CDR1 as SGHTA and CDR2 as FQGTGA. V lost 2 bases and J 0 bases, leaving 17 bases between the germline ends. The CDR3 DNA follows: TGTGCCAGCAGCTTAGCCTACACAGGCCCCCTCTCCTACAATGAGCAGTTCTTC. Protein product: CASSLAYTGPLSYNEQFF.

The CDR3 coding sequence is TGTGCCAGCAGCTTAGGAGGACAGCCCACAGATACGCAGTATTTT. Residues: CASSLGGQPTDTQYF. V usage is TRBV11-2 and J usage is TRBJ2-3; maybe TRBD1 (6 bases). Looked up from germline, CDR1 is SGHAT and CDR2 is FQNNGV. This CDR3 comprises 15 residues. V lost 1 base and J lost 2, with 10 bases in between.

The V gene is TRBV6-5, the J gene TRBJ2-1, with 10 bases lining up with TRBD2. This CDR3 has 16 amino acids. V lost 4 bases to trimming and J lost 9 bases; unmatched junction nucleotides: 12. Germline V gene data show CDR1 as MNHEY and CDR2 as SVGAGI. CDR3: CASSFPGSGRGAEQFF. The CDR3 DNA follows: TGTGCCAGCAGTTTCCCAGGGAGCGGGAGGGGAGCTGAGCAGTTCTTC.

This chain links TRBV18 with TRBJ2-3; weak D call: TRBD1 (5 bases). Germline values: CDR1 KGHSH, CDR2 LQKENI. The CDR3 spans 16 residues. V was trimmed by 4 bases and J by 0 bases, leaving 14 bases between them. The chain's CDR3 is CASSRGARSSTDTQYF. In DNA, the CDR3 is TGTGCCAGCTCACGTGGGGCACGGTCTAGCACAGATACGCAGTATTTT. Variable domain in full (rest from reference TRBV18 and TRBJ2-3): NAGVMQNPRHLVRRRGQEARLRCSPMKGHSHVYWYRQLPEEGLKFMVYLQKENIIDESGMPKERFSAEFPKEGPSILRIQQVVRGDSAAYFCASSRGARSSTDTQYFGPGTRLTVL.

This chain links TRBV30 with TRBJ1-1, with a possible D match to TRBD1 (5 bases). CDR1 is GTSNPN, CDR2 SVGIG, per germline (reference sequence). This CDR3 comprises 15 residues. The V gene lost 5 bases and the J gene lost 1 base, with 17 bases spanning the gap. CDR3: CAWVPGLAENTEAFF. Written as DNA, the CDR3 is TGTGCCTGGGTCCCGGGACTAGCGGAGAACACTGAAGCTTTCTTT.

The chain is built from TRBV19 and TRBJ1-3; 8 bases match TRBD1. Trimming removed 3 bases from V and 4 bases from J; junction bases left unmatched: 8. This CDR3 has 16 residues. Per germline, CDR1 LNHDA and CDR2 SQIVND (reference sequence). For the CDR3, the DNA is TGTGCCAGTAGTATGGCAGGGGGCGTACGAGGAAACACCATATATTTT. As protein: CASSMAGGVRGNTIYF.

This CDR3 reads CASSPLGQGNTEAFF. The DNA for the CDR3 is TGTGCCAGCAGCCCTCTGGGACAGGGGAACACTGAAGCTTTCTTT. This sequence joins TRBV7-9 and TRBJ1-1, with 9 bases aligning to TRBD1. V lost 5 bases and J lost 1; bases outside the gene matches: 5. CDR1 is SEHNR and CDR2 is FQNEAQ in the germline V gene (reference sequence). The CDR3 loop spans 15 amino acids.

This clone was found a few times. The rearrangement joins TRBV2 to TRBJ1-5; D not resolved. V was shortened by 1 base and J by 6 bases, with 7 bases between the two germline ends. The CDR3 has 13 residues. In germline, CDR1 is SNHLY, CDR2 FYNNEI. CDR3 residues: CASSEGRRQPQHF. CDR3 DNA: TGTGCCAGCAGTGAAGGGAGGCGTCAGCCCCAGCATTTT.

CDR3 sequence (DNA): TGTGCCAGTAGTATCCCAGGACAGGGACAGAGCTATGGCTACACCTTC. Its protein product is CASSIPGQGQSYGYTF. The gene calls are TRBV19 and TRBJ1-2, with TRBD1 identical over 8 bases. Germline V lookup: CDR1 LNHDA, CDR2 SQIVND (reference sequence). This CDR3 is 16 amino acids long. V lost 3 bases to trimming and J lost 4 bases; unmatched junction nucleotides: 10.

V usage is TRBV28 and J usage is TRBJ1-4; possible D gene TRBD1, 5 bases. Trimming shortened V by 6 bases and J by 1 base, and 9 bases separated the two germline ends. CDR3 size: 14 residues. From germline, CDR1 is MDHEN and CDR2 SYDVKM. CDR3 residues: CASRPGQTNEKLFF. In nucleotides, the CDR3 is TGTGCCAGCAGACCAGGGCAAACTAATGAAAAACTGTTTTTT. The full variable domain, rest sourced from reference TRBV28 and TRBJ1-4, is DVKVTQSSRYLVKRTGEKVFLECVQDMDHENMFWYRQDPGLGLRLIYFSYDVKMKEKGDIPEGYSVSREKKERFSLILESASTNQTSMYLCASRPGQTNEKLFFGSGTQLSVL.

This clone has only one observation. The chain uses TRBV2 and TRBJ2-2; tentative D call: TRBD1 (6 bases). CDR3 length: 15 amino acids. V was pared by 8 bases and J by 8 bases, with 21 bases between. Germline values: CDR1 SNHLY, CDR2 FYNNEI. CDR3 sequence (DNA): TGTGCCAGCGCGAGGTTGACAGGCGGCGGGGGGGAGCTGTTTTTT. It yields the protein CASARLTGGGGELFF.

The chain links TRBV24-1 to TRBJ1-1, with D tentatively TRBD1 (5 bases). The CDR3 sequence is 13 residues long. The germline CDR1 and CDR2 sequences are KGHDR and SFDVKD. V was clipped by 7 bases and J by 2 bases, with 10 bases between them. CDR3 amino acids: CATSLGANTEAFF. CDR3 coding DNA: TGTGCCACCAGCCTAGGGGCTAACACTGAAGCTTTCTTT.

DNA of the CDR3: TGTGCCAGTAGTCAGGGCTACGAGCAGTACTTC. This encodes CASSQGYEQYF. V gene TRBV19 combines with J gene TRBJ2-7, with D perhaps TRBD1 (5 bases). CDR1 is LNHDA and CDR2 is SQIVND in the germline V gene (reference sequence). This CDR3 is 11 amino acids long. V was trimmed by 5 bases and J by 3 bases, leaving 5 bases between them.

V is TRBV6-5 and J is TRBJ2-3; 7 bases map to TRBD1. The junction had 5 bases not matched to a gene; V was cut back by 6 bases and J by 2 bases. Germline V CDR1 and CDR2: MNHEY, SVGAGI. CDR3 size: 14 residues. The CDR3 is CASSATGITDTQYF. In DNA form, the CDR3 reads TGTGCCAGCAGCGCGACAGGGATCACAGATACGCAGTATTTT.

V and J are TRBV11-2 and TRBJ2-7; no firm D call. V lost 7 bases and J 1 base, leaving 5 bases between the germline ends. The CDR3 has 11 amino acids. CDR1 and CDR2 from the germline V gene are SGHAT and FQNNGV. The CDR3 here is CASTTSYEQYF. CDR3 sequence (DNA): TGTGCCAGCACCACTTCCTACGAGCAGTACTTC.

The rearrangement links TRBV19 to TRBJ2-7; 7 positions match TRBD2. Trimming cost V 9 bases and J 5 bases; bases outside gene matches: 13. Germline CDR1 is LNHDA and CDR2 is SQIVND (reference sequence). The length of the CDR3 is 14 residues. Here the CDR3 reads CASNRRGRGDEQYF. For the CDR3, the DNA is TGTGCCAGCAACCGGAGAGGGAGGGGTGACGAGCAGTACTTC.

This chain uses TRBV7-2 with TRBJ1-5; D unresolved. Between the trimmed V and J ends, which lost 5 bases and 2 bases, there was a span of 10 bases. CDR3 length: 14 amino acids. Per the germline V gene, CDR1 is SGHTA and CDR2 is FQGNSA. The CDR3 sequence: CASSPQVGNQPQHF. CDR3 nucleotides: TGTGCCAGCAGCCCCCAGGTGGGCAATCAGCCCCAGCATTTT.

This rearrangement joins TRBV19 to TRBJ2-5, with D perhaps TRBD2 (6 bases). V gave up 5 bases and J gave up 1 base, with 14 bases separating them. Germline V CDR1 and CDR2: LNHDA, SQIVND (reference sequence). This CDR3 spans 15 amino acids. CDR3 region: CASSVSRDSQETQYF. In DNA, the CDR3 is TGTGCCAGTAGTGTCAGCCGGGACTCCCAAGAGACCCAGTACTTC.

This chain uses TRBV6-5 with TRBJ2-7; perhaps TRBD2 as D (6 bases). The CDR3 contains 15 residues. Germline CDR1 reads MNHEY; CDR2 reads SVGAGI. V was trimmed by 8 bases and J by 1 base, leaving 18 bases between them. DNA of the CDR3: TGTGCCAGCGCCAGTGGAGGCGGGACTTCCTACGAGCAGTACTTC. Amino acid sequence: CASASGGGTSYEQYF.

V is TRBV2 and J is TRBJ2-5; D might be TRBD1 (6 bases). Germline V gene sequence: CDR1 SNHLY, CDR2 FYNNEI. The V gene lost 4 bases and the J gene lost 4 bases, with 19 bases spanning the gap. This CDR3 spans 16 amino acids. The CDR3 nucleotides are TGTGCCAGCAGTGGTGGCAGGGGAAGTGTAGGAGAGACCCAGTACTTC. This encodes CASSGGRGSVGETQYF.

The CDR3: CVRSLASSGRTSNTGELFF. CDR3 nucleotides: TGTGTCAGAAGCTTAGCGTCCTCGGGCAGGACTTCGAACACCGGGGAGCTGTTTTTT. The chain combines TRBV7-5 with TRBJ2-2; the table's D call, TRBD2, has no DNA check behind it. TRBV7-5 is assigned pseudogene status. The CDR3 consists of 19 residues.

V usage is TRBV7-3 and J usage is TRBJ2-2; unclear D gene. The V gene's germline CDR1 is SGHTA and CDR2 FQGTGA. The germline V and J ends were trimmed by 5 bases and 0 bases, with 7 bases remaining between them. CDR3 length: 14 residues. CDR3 nucleotides: TGTGCCAGCAGCACATCCGCGAACACCGGGGAGCTGTTTTTT. Its translation: CASSTSANTGELFF.

The chain carries TRBV18 and TRBJ1-2, with 9 positions matching TRBD1. Unmatched junction bases numbered 6, after V lost 3 bases and J lost 1 base. The CDR3 has 16 amino acids. Looked up from germline, CDR1 is KGHSH and CDR2 is LQKENI. CDR3 protein: CASSPQDRGVNYGYTF. In nucleotides, the CDR3 is TGTGCCAGCTCACCGCAGGACAGGGGAGTTAACTATGGCTACACCTTC.